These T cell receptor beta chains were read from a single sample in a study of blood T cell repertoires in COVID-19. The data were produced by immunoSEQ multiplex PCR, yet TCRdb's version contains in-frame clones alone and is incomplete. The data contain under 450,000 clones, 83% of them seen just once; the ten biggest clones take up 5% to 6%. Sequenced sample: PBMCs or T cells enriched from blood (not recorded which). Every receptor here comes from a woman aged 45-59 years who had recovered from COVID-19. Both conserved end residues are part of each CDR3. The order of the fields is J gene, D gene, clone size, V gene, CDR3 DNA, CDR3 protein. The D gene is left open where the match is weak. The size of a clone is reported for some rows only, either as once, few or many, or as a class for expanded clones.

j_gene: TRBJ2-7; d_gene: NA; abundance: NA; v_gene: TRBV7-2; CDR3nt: TGTGCCAGCAGCCCGCGGCGCCGTGGAGGGGCCTACGAGCAGTACTTC; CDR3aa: CASSPRRRGGAYEQYF
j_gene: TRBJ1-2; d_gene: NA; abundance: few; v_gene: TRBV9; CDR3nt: TGTGCCAGCAGCGTAGGTGAGGGATTAGGCTACACCTTC; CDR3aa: CASSVGEGLGYTF
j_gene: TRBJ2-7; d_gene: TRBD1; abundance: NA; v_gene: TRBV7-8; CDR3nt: TGTGCCAGCAGCCCGAGACGTGGGACAGATACTACACTCGAGCAGTACTTC; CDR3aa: CASSPRRGTDTTLEQYF
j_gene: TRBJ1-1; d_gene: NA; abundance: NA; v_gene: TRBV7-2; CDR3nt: TGTGCCAGCAGCCCCGGGGGACGAAACACTGAAGCTTTCTTT; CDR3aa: CASSPGGRNTEAFF
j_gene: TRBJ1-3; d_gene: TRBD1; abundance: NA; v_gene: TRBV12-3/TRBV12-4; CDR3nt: TGTGCCAGCAGCCTGACAGGGGGAAACACCATATATTTT; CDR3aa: CASSLTGGNTIYF
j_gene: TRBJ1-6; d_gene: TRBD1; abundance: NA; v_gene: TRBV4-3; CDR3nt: TGCGCCAGCAGCCATCAGGGGGCGGTTGGTTCCTATAATTCACCCCTCCACTTT; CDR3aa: CASSHQGAVGSYNSPLHF
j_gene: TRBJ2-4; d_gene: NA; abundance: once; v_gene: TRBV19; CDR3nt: TGTGCCAGTAGTATCGTCCCCCTGGCATTAGCCAAAAACATTCAGTACTTC; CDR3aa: CASSIVPLALAKNIQYF
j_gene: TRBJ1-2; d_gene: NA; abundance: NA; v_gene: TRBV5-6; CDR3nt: TGTGCCAGCAGCTTGGGTTTCGATAGCGCTAACTATGGCTACACCTTC; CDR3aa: CASSLGFDSANYGYTF
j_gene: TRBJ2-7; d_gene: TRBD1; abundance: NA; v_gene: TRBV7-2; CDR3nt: TGTGCCAGCAGCTCCGGGACAGGGGGCATCTACGAGCAGTACTTC; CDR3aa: CASSSGTGGIYEQYF
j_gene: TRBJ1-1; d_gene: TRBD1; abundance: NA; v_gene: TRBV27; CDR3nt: TGTGCCAGCAGTGCCACCGGAGGGGGCAGTGAAGCTTTCTTT; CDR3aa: CASSATGGGSEAFF
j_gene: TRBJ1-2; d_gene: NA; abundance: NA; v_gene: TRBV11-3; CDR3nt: TGTGCCAGCAGCAAAACAGGGTATGGCTACACCTTC; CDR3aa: CASSKTGYGYTF
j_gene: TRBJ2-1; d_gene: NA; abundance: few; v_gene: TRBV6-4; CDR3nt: TGTGCCAGCAGTCCGATTAGGACACCAAACGGCAATGAGCAGTTCTTC; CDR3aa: CASSPIRTPNGNEQFF
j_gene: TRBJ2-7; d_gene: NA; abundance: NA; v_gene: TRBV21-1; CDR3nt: TGTGCCAGCAGCAAAGAGGGGAGACAGGGGGCCTGCTCCTACGAGCAGTACTTC; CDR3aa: CASSKEGRQGACSYEQYF
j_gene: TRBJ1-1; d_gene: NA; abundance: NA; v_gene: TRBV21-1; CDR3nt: TGTGCCAGCAGCAAAATGGCGGGGGAGAACACTGAAGCTTTCTTT; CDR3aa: CASSKMAGENTEAFF
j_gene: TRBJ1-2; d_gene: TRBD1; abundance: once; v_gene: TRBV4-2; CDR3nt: TGTGCCAGCAGCCGGCCCGGGACAGGGGGCGAGCACTATGGCTACACCTTC; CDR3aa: CASSRPGTGGEHYGYTF
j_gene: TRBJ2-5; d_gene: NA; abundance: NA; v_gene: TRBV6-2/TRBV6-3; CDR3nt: TGTGCCAGCAGTATCCGTCAAGAGACCCAGTACTTC; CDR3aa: CASSIRQETQYF
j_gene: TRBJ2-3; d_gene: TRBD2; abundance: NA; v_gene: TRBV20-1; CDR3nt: TGCAGTGCTAGTATCCCTAGCGGGAGGGCTGGGGATACGCAGTATTTT; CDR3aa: CSASIPSGRAGDTQYF
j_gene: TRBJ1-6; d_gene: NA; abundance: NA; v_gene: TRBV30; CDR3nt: TGTGCCTGGAGTGGGGAGGGTAATTCACCCCTCCACTTT; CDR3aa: CAWSGEGNSPLHF
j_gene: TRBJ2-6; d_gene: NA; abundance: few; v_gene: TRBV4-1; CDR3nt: TGCGCCAGCAGCGTGAGCTCTGGGGCCAACGTCCTGACTTTC; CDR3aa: CASSVSSGANVLTF
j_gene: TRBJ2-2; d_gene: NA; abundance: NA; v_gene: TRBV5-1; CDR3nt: TGCGCCAGCAGCCCGTCCGGGACCGGGGAGCTGTTTTTT; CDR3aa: CASSPSGTGELFF
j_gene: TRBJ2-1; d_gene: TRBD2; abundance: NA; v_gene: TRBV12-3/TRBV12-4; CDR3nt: TGTGCCAGCAACCTAGCGGTAAATGAGCAGTTCTTC; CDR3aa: CASNLAVNEQFF
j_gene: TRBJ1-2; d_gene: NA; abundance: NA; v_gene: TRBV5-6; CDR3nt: TGTGCCAGCAGCTTGGCTCCAGGGGGCTACACCTTC; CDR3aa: CASSLAPGGYTF
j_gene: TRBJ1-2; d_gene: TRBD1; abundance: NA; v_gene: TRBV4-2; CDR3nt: TGTGCCAGCAGCCAACTCAACTCAGGGGGCGACTATGGCTACACCTTC; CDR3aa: CASSQLNSGGDYGYTF
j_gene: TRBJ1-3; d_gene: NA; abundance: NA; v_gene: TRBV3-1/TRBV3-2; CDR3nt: TGTGCCAGCAGCCAAGCAACCCAGGGGCCCGGAAACACCATATATTTT; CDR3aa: CASSQATQGPGNTIYF
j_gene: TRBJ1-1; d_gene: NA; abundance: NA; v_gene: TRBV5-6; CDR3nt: TGTGCCAGCAGCTTGGAGGAGGGAAACACTGAAGCTTTCTTT; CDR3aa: CASSLEEGNTEAFF
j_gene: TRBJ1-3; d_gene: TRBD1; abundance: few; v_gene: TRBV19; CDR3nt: TGTGCCAGTAGTATAAGGACAGGGACCCGAACCCCTGGAAACACCATATATTTT; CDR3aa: CASSIRTGTRTPGNTIYF
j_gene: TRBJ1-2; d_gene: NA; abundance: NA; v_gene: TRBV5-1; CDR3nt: TGCGCCAGCTCCCCAACGACAGGTGCGGGTGGCTACACCTTC; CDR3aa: CASSPTTGAGGYTF
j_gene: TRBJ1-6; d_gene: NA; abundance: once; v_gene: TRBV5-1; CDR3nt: TGCGCCAGCAGCCTCAACTTAGGACAGAAAGATTCACCCCTCCACTTT; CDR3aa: CASSLNLGQKDSPLHF
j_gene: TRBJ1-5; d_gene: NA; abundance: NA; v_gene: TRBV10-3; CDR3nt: TGTGCCATCAGCGGGACATACAATCAGCCCCAGCATTTT; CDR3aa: CAISGTYNQPQHF
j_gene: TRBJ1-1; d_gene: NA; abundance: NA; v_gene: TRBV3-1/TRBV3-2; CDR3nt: TGTGCCAGCAGCCAAGTCTTTATTTCTCCAGGGGCCACCCGTAGCTCTGAAGCTTTCTTT; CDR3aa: CASSQVFISPGATRSSEAFF
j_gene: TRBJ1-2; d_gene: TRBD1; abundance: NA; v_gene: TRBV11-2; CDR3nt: TGTGCCAGCAGCGGGGGGTGGACAGGCAAGAACTATGGCTACACCTTC; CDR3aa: CASSGGWTGKNYGYTF
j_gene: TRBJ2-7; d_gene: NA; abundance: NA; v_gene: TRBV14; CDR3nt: TGTGCCAGCAGCCCGAGACTAGGAGCCTACGAGCAGTACTTC; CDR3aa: CASSPRLGAYEQYF
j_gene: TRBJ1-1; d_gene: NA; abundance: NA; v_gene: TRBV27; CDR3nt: TGTGCCAGCAGTTTGAGGGAGGGGGTGAACACTGAAGCTTTCTTT; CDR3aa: CASSLREGVNTEAFF
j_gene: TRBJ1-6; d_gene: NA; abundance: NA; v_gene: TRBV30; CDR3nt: TGTGCCTGGAGTGGAACAGGGCACTATAATTCACCCCTCCACTTT; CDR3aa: CAWSGTGHYNSPLHF
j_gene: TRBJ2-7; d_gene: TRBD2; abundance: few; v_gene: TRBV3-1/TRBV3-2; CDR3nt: TGTGCCAGCAGCAAAGCTAGCGGGAGGGAATACGAGCAGTACTTC; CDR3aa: CASSKASGREYEQYF
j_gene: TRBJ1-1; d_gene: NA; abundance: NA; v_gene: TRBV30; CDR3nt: TGTGCCTGGATTACCACCGGGAGGGGGGTTACTGAAGCTTTCTTT; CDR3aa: CAWITTGRGVTEAFF
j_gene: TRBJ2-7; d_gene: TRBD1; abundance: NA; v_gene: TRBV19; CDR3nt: TGTGCCAGCAGTTTCAAATCACAGGGGTACGAGCAGTACTTC; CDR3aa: CASSFKSQGYEQYF
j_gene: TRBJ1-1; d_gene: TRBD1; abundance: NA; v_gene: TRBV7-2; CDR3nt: TGTGCCAGCAGCCATGAGACCCGGACAGGGGGCTACTCATTT; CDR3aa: CASSHETRTGGYSF
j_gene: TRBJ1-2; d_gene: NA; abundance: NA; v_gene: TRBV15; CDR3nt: TGTGCCACCAGCAGAGATCTGAACTATGGCTACACCTTC; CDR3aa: CATSRDLNYGYTF
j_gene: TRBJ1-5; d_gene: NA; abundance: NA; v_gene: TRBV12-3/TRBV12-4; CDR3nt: TGTGCCAGCAGTTTAGCGGCCCGGCCCCAGCATTTT; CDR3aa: CASSLAARPQHF
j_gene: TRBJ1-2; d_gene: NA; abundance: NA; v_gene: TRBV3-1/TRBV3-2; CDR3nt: TGTGCCAGCAGCCTACGAACACCGAACTATGGCTACACCTTC; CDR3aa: CASSLRTPNYGYTF
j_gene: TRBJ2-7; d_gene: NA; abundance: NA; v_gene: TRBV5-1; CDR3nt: TGCGCCAGCAGCTCACAGGCCTCTAGCTCCTACGAGCAGTACTTC; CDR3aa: CASSSQASSSYEQYF
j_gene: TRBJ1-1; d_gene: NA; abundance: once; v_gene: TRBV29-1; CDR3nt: TGCAGCGTTGTTTACTCGACTGAAGCTTTCTTT; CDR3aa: CSVVYSTEAFF
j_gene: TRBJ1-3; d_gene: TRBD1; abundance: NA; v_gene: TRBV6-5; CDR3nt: TGTGCCAGCAGTACAGGGGAGTCTGGAAACACCATATATTTT; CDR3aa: CASSTGESGNTIYF
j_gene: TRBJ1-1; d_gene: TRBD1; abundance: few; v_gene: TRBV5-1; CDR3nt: TGCGCCAGCAGCTTGGGGACAGGGGCCACTGAAGCTTTCTTT; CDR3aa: CASSLGTGATEAFF
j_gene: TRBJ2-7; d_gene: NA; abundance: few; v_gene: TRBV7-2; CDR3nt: TGTGCCAGCAGCTTCCTCGGCTACGAGCAGTACTTC; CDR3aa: CASSFLGYEQYF
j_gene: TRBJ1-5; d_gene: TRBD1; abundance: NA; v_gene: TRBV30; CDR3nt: TGTGCCGGAGGGACAGAGAATCAGCCCCAGCATTTT; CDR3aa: CAGGTENQPQHF
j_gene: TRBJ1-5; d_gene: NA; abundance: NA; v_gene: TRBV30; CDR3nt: TGTGCCTGGGCGGGGGGCGGCAATCAGCCCCAGCATTTT; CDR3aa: CAWAGGGNQPQHF
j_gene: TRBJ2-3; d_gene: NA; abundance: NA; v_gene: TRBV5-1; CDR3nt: TGCGCCAGCAGCTTGGTTGTTGCTAATACGCAGTATTTT; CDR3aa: CASSLVVANTQYF
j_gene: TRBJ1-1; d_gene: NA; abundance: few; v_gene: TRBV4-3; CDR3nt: TGCGCCAGCAGCCAAGATTCACAGGGGAACACTGAAGCTTTCTTT; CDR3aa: CASSQDSQGNTEAFF
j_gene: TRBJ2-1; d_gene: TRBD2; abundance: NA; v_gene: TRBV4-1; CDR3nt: TGCGCCAGCAGCCCTGGGACTAGCGGGAGACACAATGAGCAGTTCTTC; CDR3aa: CASSPGTSGRHNEQFF
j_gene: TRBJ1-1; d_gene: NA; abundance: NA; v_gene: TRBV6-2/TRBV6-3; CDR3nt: TGTGCCAGCAGCCCTACGGGGGGCCAGGGAGCCGTGAACACTGAAGCTTTCTTT; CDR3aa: CASSPTGGQGAVNTEAFF
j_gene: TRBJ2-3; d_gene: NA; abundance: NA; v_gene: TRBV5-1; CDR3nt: TGCGCCAGCAGCTACCCAGCAGGAGGGCCCCCAGATACGCAGTATTTT; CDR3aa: CASSYPAGGPPDTQYF
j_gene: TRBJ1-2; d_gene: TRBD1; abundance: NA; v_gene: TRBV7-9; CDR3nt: TGTGCCAGCAGCTTAAGAAACAGGGGCCTAGGAATAGCCTATGGCTACACCTTC; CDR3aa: CASSLRNRGLGIAYGYTF
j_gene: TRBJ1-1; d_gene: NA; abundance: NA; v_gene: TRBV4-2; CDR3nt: TGTGCCAGCAGCCAAGGATCCCAGGGAAACACTGAAGCTTTCTTT; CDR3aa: CASSQGSQGNTEAFF